The clone carrying this TCR beta chain was seen a handful of times. Each CDR3 protein is one row after TCRdb ran MiXCR on the 5' RACE reads. The top ten clones hold around 0.58% of a sample with around 86,000 distinct CDR3 sequences, about 15% of them seen once. V dropped 0 bases and J dropped 4 bases, with 12 bases sitting between them. Per the germline V gene, CDR1 is MNHEY and CDR2 is SVGAGI. The CDR3 is 15 amino acids. This record belongs to a study of early T cells in non-severe SARS-CoV-2 infection. Study details: From unsorted whole blood, bulk RNA was sequenced, and the chains remained unpaired.

The genes are TRBV6-5 and TRBJ1-2; D is unresolved. The receptor comes from an adult who was a healthcare worker with PCR-confirmed SARS-CoV-2 infection or an uninfected control (not recorded which). Input material: whole blood. CDR3 DNA sequence: TGTGCCAGCAGTTACTCTTTCCGTCAGGCCTATGGCTACACCTTC. It encodes CASSYSFRQAYGYTF.